These 9 T cell receptor beta chains came from one sample sequenced in a study of blood T cell repertoires in COVID-19. TCRdb's table, derived via immunoSEQ multiplex PCR, lists solely in-frame clones and lacks some. Among 170,000 or so clones listed, roughly 87% were seen once. Sequenced material: PBMCs or T cells enriched from blood (not recorded which). All receptors derive from a woman aged 50 to 60 who had recovered from COVID-19.

The chain carries TRBV24-1 and TRBJ2-1; D is unresolved. Germline loops: CDR1 KGHDR, CDR2 SFDVKD. The V end was cut by 3 bases, the J end by 0 bases, with 8 bases between. This CDR3 has 15 amino acids. CDR3 loop: CATSDVGGSYNEQFF. The CDR3 nucleotides read TGTGCCACCAGTGATGTCGGTGGCTCCTACAATGAGCAGTTCTTC.

The chain is built from TRBV7-2 and TRBJ1-2, with D perhaps matching TRBD1 (5 bases). The CDR3 totals 15 residues. Germline CDR1 and CDR2: SGHTA and FQGNSA. Trimming removed 1 base from V and 4 bases from J, with 13 bases in between. CDR3 DNA sequence: TGTGCCAGCAGCTTAGTAGCAGGGCCGGTCTATGGCTACACCTTC. It is translated as CASSLVAGPVYGYTF.

This rearrangement joins TRBV3-1 (or the pseudogene TRBV3-2) to TRBJ2-7; TRBD1 agrees at 7 bases. Germline CDR1 is LGHDT and CDR2 is YNNKEL (reference sequence). The length of the CDR3 is 16 residues. Trimming removed 4 bases from V and 0 bases from J; junction bases left unmatched: 9. The CDR3, as DNA: TGTGCCAGCAGCCGGGCCGGGACAGCTAGCTCCTACGAGCAGTACTTC. This codes for CASSRAGTASSYEQYF.

The count of this clone is one. The rearrangement joins TRBV28 to TRBJ1-2, with TRBD1 matching over 8 bases. This CDR3 has 15 amino acids. CDR1 and CDR2 (germline): MDHEN, SYDVKM. The J segment lost 7 bases and the V segment lost 5 bases, leaving 12 bases of the junction unmatched. The CDR3 reads CASSLSTRQGSGYTF. DNA of the CDR3: TGTGCCAGCAGTCTCTCTACCAGACAGGGGTCTGGCTACACCTTC.

This chain connects TRBV3-1 (or the pseudogene TRBV3-2) to TRBJ2-1; TRBD1 matches 8 bases. Germline CDR1 reads LGHDT; CDR2 reads YNNKEL (reference sequence). The CDR3 length is 21 residues. V lost 2 bases to trimming and J lost 2 bases; unmatched junction nucleotides: 20. The CDR3 region has the DNA TGTGCCAGCAGCCAACCTTTCCAGGACAGGGTTAACCCGTTGACCTACAATGAGCAGTTCTTC. It encodes CASSQPFQDRVNPLTYNEQFF.

The chain's CDR3 is CASSLGQANTEAFF. CDR3 bases: TGTGCCAGCAGCTTGGGCCAGGCGAACACTGAAGCTTTCTTT. The gene calls are TRBV5-4 and TRBJ1-1; D is uncertain. V shed 0 bases and J shed 1 base, with 7 bases lying between them. The CDR3 is made up of 14 amino acids. Germline lookup yields CDR1 SGHNT and CDR2 YYREEE (reference sequence).

J is TRBJ2-5 and V is TRBV9; D is perhaps TRBD2 (6 bases). Per germline, CDR1 SGDLS and CDR2 YYNGEE. V dropped 3 bases and J dropped 5 bases, with 14 bases sitting between them. This CDR3 is 14 amino acids long. The CDR3, as DNA: TGTGCCAGCAGCGCGGGGGTGGGGACGGAGACCCAGTACTTC. It is translated as CASSAGVGTETQYF. Supplemented by reference TRBV9 and TRBJ2-5, the full variable domain reads DSGVTQTPKHLITATGQRVTLRCSPRSGDLSVYWYQQSLDQGLQFLIQYYNGEERAKGNILERFSAQQFPDLHSELNLSSLELGDSALYFCASSAGVGTETQYFGPGTRLLVL.

The V and J genes are TRBV2 and TRBJ1-2; D is possibly TRBD1 (6 bases). V lost 2 bases and J lost 8, with 9 bases in between. The length of the CDR3 is 12 residues. The germline gives CDR1 SNHLY, CDR2 FYNNEI. CDR3 amino acids: CASSETGRGYTF. For the CDR3, the DNA is TGTGCCAGCAGTGAAACAGGGCGAGGCTACACCTTC.

This chain links TRBV3-1 (or the pseudogene TRBV3-2) with TRBJ2-3; 14 bases line up with TRBD2. This CDR3 has 19 residues. After removal of 3 bases from V and 5 bases from J, the junction contained 13 bases not matched to a gene. CDR1 is LGHDT, CDR2 YNNKEL, per germline (reference sequence). The CDR3 protein is CASSHLPGTSGSGGDTQYF. CDR3 DNA: TGTGCCAGCAGCCACTTACCCGGGACTAGCGGGAGTGGTGGAGATACGCAGTATTTT.